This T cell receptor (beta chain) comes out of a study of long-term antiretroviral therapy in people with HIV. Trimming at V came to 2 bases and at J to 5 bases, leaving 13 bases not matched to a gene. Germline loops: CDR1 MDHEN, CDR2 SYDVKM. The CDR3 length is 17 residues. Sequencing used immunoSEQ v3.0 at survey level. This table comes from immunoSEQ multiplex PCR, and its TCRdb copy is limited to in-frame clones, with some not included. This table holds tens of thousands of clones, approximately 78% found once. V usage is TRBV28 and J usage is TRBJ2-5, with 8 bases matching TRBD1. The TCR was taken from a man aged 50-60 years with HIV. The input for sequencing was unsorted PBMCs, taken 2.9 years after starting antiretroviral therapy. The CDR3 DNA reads TGTGCCAGCAGTTTAAATTCTAAGGGACAGGCTAGGGAGACCCAGTACTTC. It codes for CASSLNSKGQARETQYF.